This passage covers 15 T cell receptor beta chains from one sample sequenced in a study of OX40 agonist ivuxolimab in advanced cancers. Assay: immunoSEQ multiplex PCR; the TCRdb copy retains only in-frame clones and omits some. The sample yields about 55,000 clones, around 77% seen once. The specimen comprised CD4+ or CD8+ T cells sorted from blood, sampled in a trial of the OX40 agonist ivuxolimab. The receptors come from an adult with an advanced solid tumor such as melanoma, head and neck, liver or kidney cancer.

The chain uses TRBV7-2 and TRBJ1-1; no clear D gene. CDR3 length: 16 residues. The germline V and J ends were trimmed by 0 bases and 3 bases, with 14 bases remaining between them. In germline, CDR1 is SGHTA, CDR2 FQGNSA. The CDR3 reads CASSLARNSVHTEAFF. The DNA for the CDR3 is TGTGCCAGCAGCTTAGCCCGAAACAGTGTACACACTGAAGCTTTCTTT.

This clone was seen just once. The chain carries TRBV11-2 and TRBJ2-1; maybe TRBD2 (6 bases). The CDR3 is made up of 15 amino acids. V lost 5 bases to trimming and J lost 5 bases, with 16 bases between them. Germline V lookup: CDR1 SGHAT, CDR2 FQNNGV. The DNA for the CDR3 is TGTGCCAGCAGCCCCACCTCGGGAGCGAACAATGAGCAGTTCTTC. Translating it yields CASSPTSGANNEQFF.

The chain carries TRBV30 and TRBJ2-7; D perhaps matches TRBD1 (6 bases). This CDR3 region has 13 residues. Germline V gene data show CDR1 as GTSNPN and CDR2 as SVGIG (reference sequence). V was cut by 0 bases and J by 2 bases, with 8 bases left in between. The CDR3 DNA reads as TGTGCCTGGAGTGTTAACAGGGCCTACGAGCAGTACTTC. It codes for CAWSVNRAYEQYF.

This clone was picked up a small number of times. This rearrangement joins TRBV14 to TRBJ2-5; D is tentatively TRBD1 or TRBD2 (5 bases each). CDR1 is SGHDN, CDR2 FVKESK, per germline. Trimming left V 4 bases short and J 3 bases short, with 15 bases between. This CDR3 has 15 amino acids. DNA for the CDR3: TGTGCCAGCAGCCCTGGGACGAAGGGCGAAGAGACCCAGTACTTC. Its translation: CASSPGTKGEETQYF.

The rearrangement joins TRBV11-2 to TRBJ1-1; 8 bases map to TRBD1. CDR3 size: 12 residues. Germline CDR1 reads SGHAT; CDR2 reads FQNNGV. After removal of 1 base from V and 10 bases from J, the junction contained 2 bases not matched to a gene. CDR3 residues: CASSLGQGRAFF. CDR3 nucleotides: TGTGCCAGCAGCTTAGGACAGGGGCGAGCTTTCTTT.

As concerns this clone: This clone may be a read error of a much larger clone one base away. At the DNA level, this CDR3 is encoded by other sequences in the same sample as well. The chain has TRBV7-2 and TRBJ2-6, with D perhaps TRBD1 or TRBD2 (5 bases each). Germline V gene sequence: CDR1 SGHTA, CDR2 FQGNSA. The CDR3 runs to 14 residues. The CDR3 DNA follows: TGTGCCAGCAGCTTATCGTCCGGGGCTAACGTCCTGACTTTC. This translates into CASSLSSGANVLTF. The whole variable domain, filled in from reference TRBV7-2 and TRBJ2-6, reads GAGVSQSPSNKVTEKGKDVELRCDPISGHTALYWYRQSLGQGLEFLIYFQGNSAPDKSGLPSDRFSAERTGGSVSTLTIQRTQQEDSAVYLCASSLSSGANVLTFGAGSRLTVL.

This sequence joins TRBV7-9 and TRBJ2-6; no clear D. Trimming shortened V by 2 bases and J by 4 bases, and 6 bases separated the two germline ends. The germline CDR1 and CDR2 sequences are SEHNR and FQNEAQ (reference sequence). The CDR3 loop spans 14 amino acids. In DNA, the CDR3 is TGTGCCAGCAGCTTATCGTCCGGGGCCAACGTCCTGACTTTC. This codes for CASSLSSGANVLTF.

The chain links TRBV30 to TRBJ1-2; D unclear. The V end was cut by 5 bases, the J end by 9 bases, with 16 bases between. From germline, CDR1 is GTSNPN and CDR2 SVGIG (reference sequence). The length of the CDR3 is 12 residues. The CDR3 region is CAWLPGTLSYTF. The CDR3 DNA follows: TGTGCCTGGCTACCGGGCACCCTTAGCTACACCTTC. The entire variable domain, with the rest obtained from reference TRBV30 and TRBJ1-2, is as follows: SQTIHQWPATLVQPVGSPLSLECTVEGTSNPNLYWYRQAAGRGLQLLFYSVGIGQISSEVPQNLSASRPQDRQFILSSKKLLLSDSGFYLCAWLPGTLSYTFGSGTRLTVV.

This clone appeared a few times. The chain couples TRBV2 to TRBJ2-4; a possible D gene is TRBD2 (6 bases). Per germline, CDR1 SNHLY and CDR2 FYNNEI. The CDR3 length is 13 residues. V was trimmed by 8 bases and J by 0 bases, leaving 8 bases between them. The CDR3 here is CASWGLAKNIQYF. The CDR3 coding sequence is TGTGCCAGCTGGGGACTAGCCAAAAACATTCAGTACTTC.

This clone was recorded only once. CDR3 region: CASRQGNGGELFF. The CDR3 region has the DNA TGTGCCAGCAGACAGGGTAATGGCGGGGAGCTGTTTTTT. This chain joins TRBV6-6 and TRBJ2-2, with D tentatively TRBD1 (6 bases). The V end lost 6 bases, the J end lost 7 bases, and 12 bases lay between the germline ends. The CDR3 is 13 amino acids. CDR1 is MNHNY and CDR2 is SVGAGI in the germline V gene (reference sequence).

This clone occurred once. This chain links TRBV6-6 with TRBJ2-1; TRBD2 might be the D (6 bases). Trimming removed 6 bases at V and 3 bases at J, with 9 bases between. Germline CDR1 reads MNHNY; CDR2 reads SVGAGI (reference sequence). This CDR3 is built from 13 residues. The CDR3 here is CASSGSSYNEQFF. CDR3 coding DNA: TGTGCCAGCAGCGGGAGCAGCTACAATGAGCAGTTCTTC.

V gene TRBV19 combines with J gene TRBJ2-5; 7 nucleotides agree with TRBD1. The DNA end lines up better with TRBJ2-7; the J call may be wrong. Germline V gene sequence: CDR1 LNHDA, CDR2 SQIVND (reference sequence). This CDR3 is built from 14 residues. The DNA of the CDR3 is TGTGCCAGTAGTATTAGGGACAGAATCTACGAGCAGTACTTC. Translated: CASSIRDRIYEQYF.

The CDR3 sequence: CASRLNGQGEGDTEAFF. As DNA, the CDR3 is TGTGCAAGTCGCTTAAACGGACAGGGGGAAGGGGACACTGAAGCTTTCTTT. V is TRBV12-2 and J is TRBJ1-1; the table calls TRBD1, which could not be checked here. TRBV12-2 is deemed a pseudogene. This CDR3 is built from 17 residues.

The CDR3 protein is CTSSQEVFDTYNEQFF. The CDR3 DNA reads as TGCACCAGCAGCCAAGAAGTCTTCGACACCTACAATGAGCAGTTCTTC. This chain uses TRBV1 with TRBJ2-1; TRBD1 was called by the table and not checked on the DNA. TRBV1 represents a pseudogene. This CDR3 spans 16 amino acids.

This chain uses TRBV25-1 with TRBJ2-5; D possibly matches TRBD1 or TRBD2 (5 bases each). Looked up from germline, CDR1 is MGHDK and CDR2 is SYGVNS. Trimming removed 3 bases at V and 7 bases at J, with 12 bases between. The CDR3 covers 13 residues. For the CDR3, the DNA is TGTGCCAGCAGTGACGGGACCAGCAGGACCCAGTACTTC. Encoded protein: CASSDGTSRTQYF.